The 28 T cell receptor beta chains presented below share a single source sample, sequenced in a study of blood T cell repertoires in COVID-19. The repertoire was sequenced with immunoSEQ multiplex PCR; TCRdb's copy has only in-frame clones and lacks some. There are 35,000 to 45,000 clones in the sample; roughly 73% occur only once, and about 60% lies in the top ten. Sequencing was carried out using peripheral blood. All receptors come from a man of 80 years or more with acute or convalescent COVID-19.

There are a few counts of this clone. The chain uses TRBV15 and TRBJ2-3; D might be TRBD2 (6 bases). Per the germline V gene, CDR1 is LNHNV and CDR2 is YYDKDF (reference sequence). V was trimmed by 2 bases and J by 0 bases, leaving 15 bases between them. The CDR3 is made up of 17 amino acids. CDR3 sequence reads: CATSRTPGTSSTDTQYF. The CDR3 nucleotides read TGTGCCACCAGCAGAACACCTGGGACTTCTAGCACAGATACGCAGTATTTT.

This rearrangement joins TRBV6-1 to TRBJ2-6, with D possibly TRBD2 on 6 matching bases. The germline V and J ends were trimmed by 4 bases and 3 bases, with 16 bases remaining between them. Germline CDR1 is MNHNS and CDR2 is SASEGT. This CDR3 is 17 amino acids long. This CDR3 reads CASSGGLLLSGANVLTF. DNA for the CDR3: TGTGCCAGCAGTGGGGGACTCTTGTTAAGTGGGGCCAACGTCCTGACTTTC.

The V call is TRBV11-2, the J call TRBJ2-5; 10 bases line up with TRBD2. V trimming: 2 bases; J trimming: 3 bases; junction bases outside the gene matches: 6. The germline V gene has CDR1 SGHAT and CDR2 FQNNGV. The CDR3 consists of 16 residues. CDR3 residues: CASSLWASGSKETQYF. DNA of the CDR3: TGTGCCAGCAGCTTATGGGCTAGCGGGAGTAAAGAGACCCAGTACTTC.

This clone occurred once. The chain's CDR3 is CASSLAGASYNEQFF. The DNA for the CDR3 is TGCGCCAGCAGCTTAGCGGGAGCGTCCTACAATGAGCAGTTCTTC. The chain combines TRBV5-1 with TRBJ2-1; 8 bases fit TRBD2. Losses at the gene ends were 2 bases for V and 1 base for J; bases not matched to a gene: 2. Germline CDR1 SGHRS, CDR2 YFSETQ. This CDR3 is built from 15 residues.

The chain carries TRBV28 and TRBJ1-5; maybe TRBD1 (5 bases). V was cut by 8 bases and J by 6 bases, with 17 bases left in between. The CDR3 extends over 14 amino acids. CDR1 and CDR2 (germline): MDHEN, SYDVKM. The CDR3 DNA is TGTGCCAGCCGCCCTGGGGGGGTGGGTCAGCCCCAGCATTTT. Translating it yields CASRPGGVGQPQHF.

The V call is TRBV28, the J call TRBJ1-2; possible D gene TRBD1, 6 bases. This CDR3 is 13 amino acids long. The germline V gene has CDR1 MDHEN and CDR2 SYDVKM. Trimming stripped 7 bases from V and 10 bases from J, with 19 bases between. The CDR3 spells CASKTGPPALYTF. The CDR3 bases are TGTGCCAGCAAGACAGGTCCCCCGGCTCTCTACACCTTC.

This rearrangement joins TRBV10-2 to TRBJ1-5, with D perhaps matching TRBD1 (6 bases). Germline V gene lookup returns CDR1 WSHSY and CDR2 SAAADI. The length of the CDR3 is 14 residues. Trimming pared 7 bases from V and 4 bases from J, leaving 14 bases between. This CDR3 reads CASKLQGGNQPQHF. As DNA, the CDR3 is TGCGCCAGCAAGCTACAGGGAGGGAATCAGCCCCAGCATTTT.

In DNA form, the CDR3 reads TGTGCCAGTAGTTATTACAGGGGTAGCAATCAGCCCCAGCATTTT. This sequence encodes CASSYYRGSNQPQHF. V usage is TRBV19 and J usage is TRBJ1-5; TRBD1 matches 7 bases. The CDR3 runs 15 residues. Per the germline V gene, CDR1 is LNHDA and CDR2 is SQIVND (reference sequence). The ends lost 5 bases at V and 0 bases at J; junction bases unmatched: 4. The variable domain in full, with the rest retrieved from reference TRBV19 and TRBJ1-5, is DGGITQSPKYLFRKEGQNVTLSCEQNLNHDAMYWYRQDPGQGLRLIYYSQIVNDFQKGDIAEGYSVSREKKESFPLTVTSAQKNPTAFYLCASSYYRGSNQPQHFGDGTRLSIL.

The V and J genes are TRBV5-1 and TRBJ2-3; D possibly corresponds to TRBD1 (6 bases). Trimming took off 2 bases at V and 2 bases at J, with 15 bases between the two ends. This CDR3 is 16 amino acids long. From germline, CDR1 is SGHRS and CDR2 YFSETQ. CDR3 bases: TGCGCCAGCAGCTTCCAGGGGCCGACTCTCACAGATACGCAGTATTTT. Translating gives CASSFQGPTLTDTQYF.

The rearrangement joins TRBV9 to TRBJ2-2; no firm D call. The CDR3 has 17 amino acids. V lost 0 bases, J lost 7 bases, and 19 bases lay in between. Germline CDR1 is SGDLS and CDR2 is YYNGEE. DNA for the CDR3: TGTGCCAGCAGCGTAGTTATGGATCTGCGAGGTGGCGGGGAGCTGTTTTTT. It translates to CASSVVMDLRGGGELFF.

This clone was seen more than once but under ten times. This chain joins TRBV9 and TRBJ2-7; D is uncertain. Trimming left V 0 bases short and J 1 base short, with 11 bases between. The CDR3 extends over 15 amino acids. Per germline, CDR1 SGDLS and CDR2 YYNGEE. The CDR3 region is CASSVAGGKSYEQYF. CDR3 in DNA: TGTGCCAGCAGCGTAGCTGGCGGAAAGTCCTACGAGCAGTACTTC.

This rearrangement joins TRBV30 to TRBJ2-5, with TRBD2 matching over 11 bases. V lost 3 bases and J lost 2; bases outside the gene matches: 8. The CDR3 has 16 residues. The germline V gene has CDR1 GTSNPN and CDR2 SVGIG (reference sequence). DNA of the CDR3: TGTGCCTGGAGACCTTTTGGGACTAGCGGACAAGAGACCCAGTACTTC. This encodes CAWRPFGTSGQETQYF.

The chain has TRBV15 and TRBJ2-5; 10 bases are shared with TRBD2. Unmatched junction bases numbered 5, after V lost 0 bases and J lost 4 bases. Germline V lookup: CDR1 LNHNV, CDR2 YYDKDF (reference sequence). The CDR3 spans 16 residues. The CDR3 sequence: CATSRDPPSGGETQYF. As DNA, the CDR3 is TGTGCCACCAGCAGAGATCCTCCTAGCGGGGGAGAGACCCAGTACTTC.

The chain employs TRBV2 and TRBJ2-3, with 7 bases that match TRBD1. The CDR3 extends over 16 amino acids. The germline gives CDR1 SNHLY, CDR2 FYNNEI. Trimming cost V 6 bases and J 2 bases; bases outside gene matches: 11. The CDR3 loop is CASRVQGTRFTDTQYF. The CDR3 DNA follows: TGTGCCAGCAGAGTACAGGGGACCAGATTCACAGATACGCAGTATTTT. Full variable domain (outside the CDR3, taken from reference TRBV2 and TRBJ2-3): EPEVTQTPSHQVTQMGQEVILRCVPISNHLYFYWYRQILGQKVEFLVSFYNNEISEKSEIFDDQFSVERPDGSNFTLKIRSTKLEDSAMYFCASRVQGTRFTDTQYFGPGTRLTVL.

This clone has a single count. The gene calls are TRBV6-5 and TRBJ2-5; TRBD2 agrees at 7 bases. There are 15 residues in the CDR3. The trim removed 8 bases at V and 6 bases at J, leaving 15 bases unmatched. Germline CDR1 is MNHEY and CDR2 is SVGAGI. CDR3 bases: TGTGCCAGCGGGTTAGGATCGGGGGGTCGGAAGACCCAGTACTTC. This encodes CASGLGSGGRKTQYF.

V and J are TRBV7-2 and TRBJ2-3; 10 nucleotides match TRBD1. Germline V lookup: CDR1 SGHTA, CDR2 FQGNSA. The CDR3 is 14 residues long. V trimming: 5 bases; J trimming: 10 bases; junction bases outside the gene matches: 9. The CDR3 protein is CASSIDRGRFPQYF. CDR3 nucleotides: TGTGCCAGCAGCATTGACAGGGGGCGCTTTCCGCAGTATTTT.

CDR3 bases: TGTGCCAGCAGTTACTATACCCGGGGGACCTACGAGCAGTACTTC. Protein sequence: CASSYYTRGTYEQYF. The chain couples TRBV6-5 to TRBJ2-7; D is possibly TRBD2 (6 bases). The CDR3 extends over 15 amino acids. Trimming pared 1 base from V and 2 bases from J, leaving 12 bases between. Germline CDR1 is MNHEY and CDR2 is SVGAGI.

The chain carries TRBV28 and TRBJ2-5; 7 bases agree with TRBD1. The ends lost 6 bases at V and 3 bases at J; junction bases unmatched: 10. The CDR3 totals 15 residues. Germline V gives CDR1 MDHEN, CDR2 SYDVKM. In nucleotides, the CDR3 is TGTGCCAGCAGCCCGACCGGGACAGCAAAAGAGACCCAGTACTTC. Translated: CASSPTGTAKETQYF. Variable domain in full (rest from reference TRBV28 and TRBJ2-5): DVKVTQSSRYLVKRTGEKVFLECVQDMDHENMFWYRQDPGLGLRLIYFSYDVKMKEKGDIPEGYSVSREKKERFSLILESASTNQTSMYLCASSPTGTAKETQYFGPGTRLLVL.

The rearrangement joins TRBV19 to TRBJ2-3; unclear D gene. The CDR3 runs 13 residues. The germline CDR1 and CDR2 sequences are LNHDA and SQIVND (reference sequence). The V end was cut by 6 bases, the J end by 0 bases, with 7 bases between. Written as DNA, the CDR3 is TGTGCCAGTAGCTTCCCGAGCACAGATACGCAGTATTTT. Its protein product is CASSFPSTDTQYF.

The rearrangement links TRBV15 to TRBJ2-2; the match to TRBD1 covers 7 bases. The trim removed 3 bases at V and 6 bases at J, leaving 4 bases unmatched. The CDR3 is 14 amino acids. Germline V CDR1 and CDR2: LNHNV, YYDKDF (reference sequence). Here the CDR3 DNA reads TGTGCCACCAGCAGGGGGGACAGCGCCGGGGAGCTGTTTTTT. Translating it yields CATSRGDSAGELFF.

This chain connects TRBV19 to TRBJ1-1; a weak D match, TRBD1 (5 bases). V lost 10 bases to trimming and J lost 1 base, with 16 bases between them. This CDR3 contains 14 residues. CDR1 LNHDA and CDR2 SQIVND come from the germline V gene (reference sequence). CDR3 sequence reads: CATSTGFRNTEAFF. In DNA form, the CDR3 reads TGTGCCACTTCCACAGGTTTTCGGAACACTGAAGCTTTCTTT.

This chain connects TRBV29-1 to TRBJ2-1, with 10 bases matching TRBD2. V trimming: 7 bases; J trimming: 10 bases; junction bases outside the gene matches: 16. The CDR3 is made up of 15 amino acids. Per germline, CDR1 SQVTM and CDR2 ANQGSEA. This CDR3 is CSAPAASGSRSEQFF. Here the CDR3 DNA reads TGCAGCGCCCCCGCGGCTAGCGGGAGTAGGAGCGAGCAGTTCTTC.

The rearrangement joins TRBV7-9 to TRBJ2-2; no clear D gene. This CDR3 is built from 15 residues. V was cut by 5 bases and J by 0 bases, with 10 bases left in between. In germline, CDR1 is SEHNR, CDR2 FQNEAQ (reference sequence). The CDR3 DNA reads as TGTGCCAGCAGCCCGACACATGCGAACACCGGGGAGCTGTTTTTT. Translated, it gives CASSPTHANTGELFF.

The V call is TRBV19, the J call TRBJ2-7; D is undetermined. Deletions cut 1 base from V and 6 bases from J, with 10 bases between. The CDR3 extends over 13 amino acids. Germline assignment: CDR1 LNHDA and CDR2 SQIVND (reference sequence). CDR3 residues: CASSIGQFREQYF. For the CDR3, the DNA is TGTGCCAGTAGTATAGGGCAGTTCCGCGAGCAGTACTTC.

V and J are TRBV11-2 and TRBJ2-3; D is unresolved. Germline CDR1 SGHAT, CDR2 FQNNGV. The CDR3 runs 15 residues. The V end lost 0 bases, the J end lost 0 bases, and 7 bases lay between the germline ends. The CDR3 sequence is CASSLDRGSTDTQYF. For the CDR3, the DNA is TGTGCCAGCAGCTTAGATCGAGGCAGCACAGATACGCAGTATTTT.

CDR3 nucleotide sequence: TGTGCCAGCAGCTTGCTACCCCCTGATACGCAGTATTTT. Translated: CASSLLPPDTQYF. The rearrangement uses TRBV11-2 and TRBJ2-3; D is unclear. Germline assignment: CDR1 SGHAT and CDR2 FQNNGV. The V gene lost 3 bases and the J gene lost 6 bases, with 10 bases spanning the gap. The CDR3 is made up of 13 amino acids.

The CDR3 bases are TGTGCTAGTGGCCAAACCCAGGGGGCGCGAACTGAAGCTTTCTTT. Translation gives CASGQTQGARTEAFF. The rearrangement joins TRBV12-5 to TRBJ1-1; 8 bases are a match to TRBD1. The CDR3 is 15 amino acids. Germline V gene lookup returns CDR1 LGHNT and CDR2 FRNRAP. J was trimmed by 5 bases and V by 6 bases; bases with no gene match: 11. Complete variable domain (other parts from reference TRBV12-5 and TRBJ1-1): DARVTQTPRHKVTEMGQEVTMRCQPILGHNTVFWYRQTMMQGLELLAYFRNRAPLDDSGMPKDRFSAEMPDATLATLKIQPSEPRDSAVYFCASGQTQGARTEAFFGQGTRLTVV.

This clone was counted at least ten times. This chain joins TRBV7-9 and TRBJ2-5; TRBD2 agrees at 9 bases. V shed 2 bases and J 4 bases; nucleotides not matched to a gene: 5. The CDR3 is 15 amino acids. Germline values: CDR1 SEHNR, CDR2 FQNEAQ (reference sequence). Written as DNA, the CDR3 is TGTGCCAGCAGCTTAAATAGCGGGAGCACAGAGACCCAGTACTTC. This codes for CASSLNSGSTETQYF. The entire variable domain, with the rest obtained from reference TRBV7-9 and TRBJ2-5, is as follows: DTGVSQNPRHKITKRGQNVTFRCDPISEHNRLYWYRQTLGQGPEFLTYFQNEAQLEKSRLLSDRFSAERPKGSFSTLEIQRTEQGDSAMYLCASSLNSGSTETQYFGPGTRLLVL.